These 20 T cell receptor beta chains originate from one sample sequenced in a study of identical twins. TCRdb itself ran the 5' RACE reads through MiXCR, one entry per CDR3 protein. The table includes some 660,000 distinct CDR3 sequences, 8.6% detected once. These data are also associated with another study on yellow fever vaccine responses in identical twins.

Material for sequencing was PBMCs. The source is a woman younger than 30 in good health.

This chain uses TRBV29-1 with TRBJ1-2; no reliable D call. Trimming took off 7 bases at V and 3 bases at J, with 9 bases between the two ends. Germline lookup yields CDR1 SQVTM and CDR2 ANQGSEA. CDR3 length equals 11 residues. The CDR3 sequence is CSASDHYGYTF. The CDR3 DNA reads as TGCAGCGCCTCAGACCACTATGGCTACACCTTC.

The genes are TRBV2 and TRBJ2-1; D remains ambiguous. V was clipped by 2 bases and J by 11 bases, with 7 bases between them. The germline V gene encodes CDR1 SNHLY and CDR2 FYNNEI. There are 11 residues in the CDR3. The DNA of the CDR3 is TGTGCCAGCAGTGAACTGCGGAAGCAGTTCTTC. Protein product: CASSELRKQFF.

The chain uses TRBV12-3 or TRBV12-4 and TRBJ1-2; 7 nucleotides align to TRBD1. Trimming removed 6 bases from V and 7 bases from J; junction bases left unmatched: 8. CDR3 length: 13 residues. The CDR3 here is CASRGQESSGYTF. The CDR3 DNA reads as TGTGCCAGCAGAGGACAGGAGAGCTCTGGCTACACCTTC.

The chain has TRBV5-1 and TRBJ1-1; D not certain. This CDR3 is built from 16 residues. V lost 4 bases and J 0 bases, leaving 16 bases between the germline ends. Germline V lookup: CDR1 SGHRS, CDR2 YFSETQ. The CDR3 coding sequence is TGCGCCAGCAGCCCCGGCAGGAGGTCCATGAACACTGAAGCTTTCTTT. It yields the protein CASSPGRRSMNTEAFF. Supplemented by reference TRBV5-1 and TRBJ1-1, the full variable domain reads KAGVTQTPRYLIKTRGQQVTLSCSPISGHRSVSWYQQTPGQGLQFLFEYFSETQRNKGNFPGRFSGRQFSNSRSEMNVSTLELGDSALYLCASSPGRRSMNTEAFFGQGTRLTVV.

In its sample, this clonotype was seen many times. This chain links TRBV5-1 with TRBJ2-1; no definite D call. Germline-derived CDR1 and CDR2 are SGHRS and YFSETQ. V was pared by 2 bases and J by 5 bases, with 14 bases between. The length of the CDR3 is 15 residues. The CDR3: CASSFTSPPHNEQFF. The CDR3, as DNA: TGCGCCAGCAGCTTCACGAGTCCCCCGCACAATGAGCAGTTCTTC.

There are a few counts of this clonotype. The CDR3 protein is CASSLVVAGYQETQYF. CDR3 sequence (DNA): TGTGCCAGCAGCTTAGTTGTAGCGGGCTACCAAGAGACCCAGTACTTC. The chain couples TRBV11-2 to TRBJ2-5, with 7 positions matching TRBD2. The CDR3 has 16 residues. The trim removed 1 base at V and 0 bases at J, leaving 5 bases unmatched. Germline V gives CDR1 SGHAT, CDR2 FQNNGV. The whole variable domain, remainder taken from reference TRBV11-2 and TRBJ2-5, is EAGVAQSPRYKIIEKRQSVAFWCNPISGHATLYWYQQILGQGPKLLIQFQNNGVVDDSQLPKDRFSAERLKGVDSTLKIQPAKLEDSAVYLCASSLVVAGYQETQYFGPGTRLLVL.

This clonotype was found many times. The chain combines TRBV12-3 or TRBV12-4 with TRBJ1-5; TRBD1 matches at 8 bases. The ends lost 2 bases at V and 2 bases at J; junction bases unmatched: 2. The CDR3 is 15 amino acids. CDR3 sequence: CASSLNRGGNQPQHF. The CDR3 nucleotides are TGTGCCAGCAGTTTAAACAGGGGGGGCAATCAGCCCCAGCATTTT.

The chain uses TRBV7-2 and TRBJ2-2; D is perhaps TRBD2 (7 bases). V was clipped by 9 bases and J by 3 bases, with 17 bases between them. CDR1 is SGHTA and CDR2 is FQGNSA in the germline V gene. This CDR3 has 15 amino acids. Written as DNA, the CDR3 is TGTGCCAGTCACGAAGGGGGGGCCTACACCGGGGAGCTGTTTTTT. Protein: CASHEGGAYTGELFF.

V usage is TRBV6-2 or TRBV6-3 and J usage is TRBJ2-3; 7 nucleotides match TRBD2. Germline CDR1 and CDR2: MNHEY and SVGEGT. This CDR3 comprises 15 residues. V lost 6 bases and J lost 0; bases outside the gene matches: 6. Here the CDR3 DNA reads TGTGCCAGCAGACTAAGCGGGGCAAGCACAGATACGCAGTATTTT. Amino acids: CASRLSGASTDTQYF.

This clonotype came up many times. The chain has TRBV5-1 and TRBJ2-3, with 12 bases aligning to TRBD1. Germline trimming cut 6 bases from V and 3 bases from J; bases unmatched to any gene: 2. The CDR3 loop spans 14 amino acids. Germline V CDR1 and CDR2: SGHRS, YFSETQ. For the CDR3, the DNA is TGCGCCAGCAAGGGACAGGGGGCGACAGATACGCAGTATTTT. Translated, it gives CASKGQGATDTQYF.

Many counts were recorded for this clonotype. The V gene is TRBV7-3, the J gene TRBJ2-1; possibly TRBD1 for D (5 bases). The CDR3 has 13 amino acids. Germline CDR1 is SGHTA and CDR2 is FQGTGA. Trimming left V 3 bases short and J 3 bases short, with 6 bases between. The CDR3 is CASSFDSYNEQFF. In DNA form, the CDR3 reads TGTGCCAGCAGCTTCGACAGCTACAATGAGCAGTTCTTC.

In nucleotides, the CDR3 is TGTGCCAGCAGTGAAGGTGAGCGGCGAATCTACGAGCAGTACTTC. Translated: CASSEGERRIYEQYF. This chain uses TRBV2 with TRBJ2-7; D possibly corresponds to TRBD2 (5 bases). The CDR3 length is 15 residues. Per the germline V gene, CDR1 is SNHLY and CDR2 is FYNNEI. V lost 1 base, J lost 3 bases, and 13 bases lay in between.

This clonotype has just a few counts. The chain uses TRBV20-1 and TRBJ2-1, with D uncertain. CDR3 length equals 12 residues. Trimming took 1 base from V and 12 from J, leaving 13 bases between them. Germline CDR1 DFQATT, CDR2 SNEGSKA (reference sequence). CDR3 protein: CSARVGPLAQFF. DNA for the CDR3: TGCAGTGCTAGAGTCGGCCCGCTTGCGCAGTTCTTC.

This chain connects TRBV6-2 or TRBV6-3 to TRBJ2-3, with TRBD2 identical over 12 bases. V was pared by 8 bases and J by 3 bases, with 15 bases of the junction left unmatched. Germline CDR1 is MNHEY and CDR2 is SVGEGT. The CDR3 consists of 18 residues. The CDR3 region has the DNA TGTGCCAGCGCCCCAGGTCGACTAGCGGGAGTATTGACAGATACGCAGTATTTT. Protein sequence: CASAPGRLAGVLTDTQYF.

In this sample, this clonotype turned up a few times. The genes are TRBV11-2 and TRBJ2-2; 9 bases are a match to TRBD1. The trim removed 8 bases at V and 3 bases at J, leaving 10 bases unmatched. In germline, CDR1 is SGHAT, CDR2 FQNNGV. This CDR3 contains 16 residues. CDR3 sequence reads: CASALTGGGDTGELFF. DNA of the CDR3: TGTGCCAGCGCCCTCACAGGGGGCGGGGACACCGGGGAGCTGTTTTTT. Supplemented by reference TRBV11-2 and TRBJ2-2, the full variable domain reads EAGVAQSPRYKIIEKRQSVAFWCNPISGHATLYWYQQILGQGPKLLIQFQNNGVVDDSQLPKDRFSAERLKGVDSTLKIQPAKLEDSAVYLCASALTGGGDTGELFFGEGSRLTVL.

The chain links TRBV20-1 to TRBJ2-2; possible D gene TRBD2, 6 bases. Trimming stripped 3 bases from V and 6 bases from J, with 14 bases between. The CDR3 is 14 amino acids. Germline CDR1 is DFQATT and CDR2 is SNEGSKA (reference sequence). The CDR3 loop is CSASFLAKAGELFF. In DNA form, the CDR3 reads TGCAGTGCTAGCTTCCTAGCGAAGGCCGGGGAGCTGTTTTTT.

The chain carries TRBV29-1 and TRBJ1-4; D ambiguous. CDR3 length: 13 residues. Looked up from germline, CDR1 is SQVTM and CDR2 is ANQGSEA. V was shortened by 7 bases and J by 8 bases, with 17 bases between the two germline ends. The CDR3 sequence is CSARWGFGEKLFF. In DNA form, the CDR3 reads TGCAGCGCGAGATGGGGTTTTGGCGAAAAACTGTTTTTT.

J is TRBJ2-7 and V is TRBV24-1; a weak D match, TRBD2 (5 bases). CDR1 KGHDR and CDR2 SFDVKD come from the germline V gene. The CDR3 is 13 amino acids. V gave up 6 bases and J gave up 5 bases, with 13 bases separating them. The CDR3 reads CATSSSRGHEQYF. DNA of the CDR3: TGTGCCACCAGTTCAAGTAGAGGGCACGAGCAGTACTTC.

The chain carries TRBV11-2 and TRBJ1-1; D is perhaps TRBD1 (5 bases). Germline-derived CDR1 and CDR2 are SGHAT and FQNNGV. The CDR3 has 15 amino acids. Trimming left V 5 bases short and J 7 bases short, with 20 bases between. CDR3 sequence reads: CASSQRARGNYEAFF. The CDR3 coding sequence is TGTGCCAGCAGCCAACGTGCAAGGGGAAATTATGAAGCTTTCTTT. The entire variable domain, with the rest obtained from reference TRBV11-2 and TRBJ1-1, is as follows: EAGVAQSPRYKIIEKRQSVAFWCNPISGHATLYWYQQILGQGPKLLIQFQNNGVVDDSQLPKDRFSAERLKGVDSTLKIQPAKLEDSAVYLCASSQRARGNYEAFFGQGTRLTVV.

This clonotype was recorded many times. This rearrangement joins TRBV10-3 to TRBJ2-4; D is unclear. CDR1 and CDR2 from the germline V gene are ENHRY and SYGVKD. The CDR3 is made up of 15 amino acids. The V end was cut by 2 bases, the J end by 7 bases, with 15 bases between. CDR3 loop: CAISETRPPQNIQYF. Written as DNA, the CDR3 is TGTGCCATCAGTGAGACAAGACCCCCACAGAACATTCAGTACTTC.